The following is a TCR beta chain sequence with its context. The length of the CDR3 is 19 residues. V lost 3 bases, J lost 5 bases, and 25 bases lay in between. The data are from a study of T cells after yellow fever vaccination. Study-wide background: Fractions with few cells were prepared using SMART-Seq v4 Ultra Low Input.

TCRdb analysed the 5' RACE reads with MiXCR anew, one entry per CDR3 protein. The sample holds 100,000 or so distinct CDR3 sequences; roughly 9% are singletons and the top ten take 16%. The genes are TRBV12-3 or TRBV12-4 and TRBJ2-2; tentative D call: TRBD2 (6 bases). This TCR was recovered from a man between 18 and 29 years old who received the YFV17D yellow fever vaccine. The sequences come from CD8+ T cells not binding an NS4B(214-222) dextramer, sorted from PBMCs, collected less than 18 days after the first yellow fever vaccination. The DNA of the CDR3 is TGTGCCAGCAGTTTCAGTACATATCTTACTCGGGGGTGGACCGGGGAGCTGTTTTTT. Its protein is CASSFSTYLTRGWTGELFF.